The 7 T cell receptor beta chains presented below share a single source sample, sequenced in a study of blood T cell repertoires in COVID-19. Using immunoSEQ multiplex PCR, the repertoire was profiled, and TCRdb retains in-frame clones only, with some absent. The table lists tens of thousands of clones, over 65% of them singletons. The sample consisted of peripheral blood. These receptors were obtained from a man in his fifties or sixties with active COVID-19.

This chain connects TRBV30 to TRBJ2-4; D is perhaps TRBD1 (5 bases). The CDR3 is 14 amino acids. Deletions cut 0 bases from V and 6 bases from J, with 12 bases between. Looked up from germline, CDR1 is GTSNPN and CDR2 is SVGIG (reference sequence). CDR3 residues: CAWSVQGDRNIQYF. The CDR3 coding sequence is TGTGCCTGGAGTGTACAAGGGGATAGAAACATTCAGTACTTC.

The rearrangement joins TRBV5-1 to TRBJ2-6; no clear D. The CDR3 consists of 18 residues. Germline CDR1 and CDR2: SGHRS and YFSETQ. V was trimmed by 2 bases and J by 2 bases, leaving 17 bases between them. DNA for the CDR3: TGCGCCAGCAGCTTTTCGTCTAGAGGAATGACTGGGGCCAACGTCCTGACTTTC. Translation: CASSFSSRGMTGANVLTF. Supplemented by reference TRBV5-1 and TRBJ2-6, the full variable domain reads KAGVTQTPRYLIKTRGQQVTLSCSPISGHRSVSWYQQTPGQGLQFLFEYFSETQRNKGNFPGRFSGRQFSNSRSEMNVSTLELGDSALYLCASSFSSRGMTGANVLTFGAGSRLTVL.

This chain links TRBV18 with TRBJ2-1, with 8 bases that match TRBD1. The CDR3 extends over 15 amino acids. CDR1 is KGHSH, CDR2 LQKENI, per germline. J gave up 2 bases and V 1 base, and 1 base lay outside the gene matches. The CDR3 nucleotides are TGTGCCAGCTCACCACAGGACAGGGCCTACAATGAGCAGTTCTTC. This codes for CASSPQDRAYNEQFF.

The chain recombines TRBV2 with TRBJ1-4; D is undetermined. V lost 5 bases, J lost 4 bases, and 8 bases lay in between. CDR1 is SNHLY, CDR2 FYNNEI, per germline. CDR3 length: 13 amino acids. CDR3 DNA: TGTGCCAGCAGTCGCGAGGGTAATGAAAAACTGTTTTTT. This gives the protein CASSREGNEKLFF.

The rearrangement joins TRBV5-1 to TRBJ2-3; D not resolved. The V gene lost 2 bases and the J gene lost 0 bases, with 7 bases spanning the gap. The CDR3 sequence is 14 residues long. The germline V gene encodes CDR1 SGHRS and CDR2 YFSETQ. The CDR3 DNA reads as TGCGCCAGCAGCTTCAGATCTAGCACAGATACGCAGTATTTT. Amino acid sequence: CASSFRSSTDTQYF.

The chain carries TRBV7-9 and TRBJ1-2, with D perhaps matching TRBD1 (5 bases). The V and J ends lost 5 bases and 4 bases respectively, with 17 bases between them. The CDR3 spans 15 residues. Germline V gene lookup returns CDR1 SEHNR and CDR2 FQNEAQ (reference sequence). In DNA, the CDR3 is TGTGCCAGCAGCCCCGACGCTGGGGGGGGCTATGGCTACACCTTC. This sequence encodes CASSPDAGGGYGYTF.

The CDR3 loop is CASSFLRAHGYTF. The CDR3 bases are TGTGCCAGCAGCTTTCTCAGGGCCCATGGCTACACCTTC. The chain is built from TRBV5-8 and TRBJ1-2, with D maybe TRBD1 (5 bases). The CDR3 consists of 13 residues. V lost 2 bases and J lost 6, with 11 bases in between. Germline assignment: CDR1 SGHTS and CDR2 YDEGEE.